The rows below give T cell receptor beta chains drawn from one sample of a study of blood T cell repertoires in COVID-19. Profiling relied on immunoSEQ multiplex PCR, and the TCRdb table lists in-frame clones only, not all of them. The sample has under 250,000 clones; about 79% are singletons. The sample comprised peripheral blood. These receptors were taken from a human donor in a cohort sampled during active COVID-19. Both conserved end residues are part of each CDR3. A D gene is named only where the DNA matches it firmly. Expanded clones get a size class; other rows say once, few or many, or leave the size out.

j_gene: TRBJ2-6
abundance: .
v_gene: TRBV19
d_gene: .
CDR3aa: CASSLTGYGANVLTF
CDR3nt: TGTGCCAGTAGTCTAACAGGGTATGGGGCCAACGTCCTGACTTTC

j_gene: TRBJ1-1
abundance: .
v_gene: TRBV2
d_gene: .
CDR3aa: CAGRPEPTENTEAFF
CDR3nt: TGTGCCGGCAGGCCCGAGCCCACCGAGAACACTGAAGCTTTCTTT

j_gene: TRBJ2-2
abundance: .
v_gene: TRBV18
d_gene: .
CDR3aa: CASSPLVSGAGAGELFF
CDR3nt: TGTGCCAGCTCACCACTAGTAAGCGGAGCGGGCGCCGGGGAGCTGTTTTTT

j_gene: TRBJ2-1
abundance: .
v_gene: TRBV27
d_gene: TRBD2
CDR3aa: CASSYSGTYNEQFF
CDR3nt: TGTGCCAGCAGTTATAGCGGGACCTACAATGAGCAGTTCTTC

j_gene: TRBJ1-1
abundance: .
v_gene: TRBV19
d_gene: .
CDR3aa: CASTNRNTEAFF
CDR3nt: TGTGCCAGTACGAACAGGAACACTGAAGCTTTCTTT

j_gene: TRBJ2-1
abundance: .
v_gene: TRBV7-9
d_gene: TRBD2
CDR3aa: CASSPRLAGGNEQFF
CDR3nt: TGTGCCAGCAGCCCCCGACTAGCGGGGGGCAATGAGCAGTTCTTC

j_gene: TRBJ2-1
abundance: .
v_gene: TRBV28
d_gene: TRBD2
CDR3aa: CASDARAGGSGEQFF
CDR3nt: TGTGCCAGCGACGCCCGGGCGGGAGGATCGGGTGAGCAGTTCTTC

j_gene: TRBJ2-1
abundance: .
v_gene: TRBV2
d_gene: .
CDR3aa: CASSYSSYNEQFF
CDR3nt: TGTGCCAGCAGTTATAGCTCCTACAATGAGCAGTTCTTC

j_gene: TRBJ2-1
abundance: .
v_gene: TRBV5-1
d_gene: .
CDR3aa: CASSLGTMGLYNEQFF
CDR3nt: TGCGCCAGCAGCTTGGGGACGATGGGACTCTACAATGAGCAGTTCTTC

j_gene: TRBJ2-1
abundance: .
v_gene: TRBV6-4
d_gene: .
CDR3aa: CASSRDSSSYNEQFF
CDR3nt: TGTGCCAGCAGTAGGGACTCGAGCTCCTACAATGAGCAGTTCTTC

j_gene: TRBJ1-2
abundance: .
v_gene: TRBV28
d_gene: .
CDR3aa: CASSFKGESRYGYTF
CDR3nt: TGTGCCAGCAGTTTCAAAGGGGAATCCCGCTATGGCTACACCTTC

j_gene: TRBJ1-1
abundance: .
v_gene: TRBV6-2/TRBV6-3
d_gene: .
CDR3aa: CASSPTVLNTEAFF
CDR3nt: TGTGCCAGCAGTCCGACAGTTCTGAACACTGAAGCTTTCTTT

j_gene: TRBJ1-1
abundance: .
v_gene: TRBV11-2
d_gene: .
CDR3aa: CASSLGLHGDTVEAFF
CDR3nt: TGTGCCAGCAGCTTAGGACTCCACGGGGACACTGTCGAAGCTTTCTTT

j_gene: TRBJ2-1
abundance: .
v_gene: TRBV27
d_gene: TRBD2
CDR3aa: CASSALREGPNEQFF
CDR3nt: TGTGCCAGCAGTGCTCTGCGGGAGGGCCCCAATGAGCAGTTCTTC

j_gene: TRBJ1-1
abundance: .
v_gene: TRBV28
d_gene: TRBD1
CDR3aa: CASTRDRVNTEAFF
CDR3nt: TGTGCCAGCACTAGGGACAGGGTGAACACTGAAGCTTTCTTT

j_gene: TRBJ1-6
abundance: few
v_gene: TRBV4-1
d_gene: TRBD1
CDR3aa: CASSLRQGDNSPLHF
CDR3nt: TGCGCCAGCAGCCTTCGACAGGGGGATAATTCACCCCTCCACTTT

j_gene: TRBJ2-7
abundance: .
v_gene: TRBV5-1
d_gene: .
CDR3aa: CASSLQESYEQYF
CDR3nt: TGCGCCAGCAGCCTACAGGAGAGCTACGAGCAGTACTTC

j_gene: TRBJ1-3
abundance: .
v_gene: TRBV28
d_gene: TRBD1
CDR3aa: CASSYISGTESSGNTIYF
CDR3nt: TGTGCCAGCAGTTATATCTCCGGGACAGAGAGCTCTGGAAACACCATATATTTT

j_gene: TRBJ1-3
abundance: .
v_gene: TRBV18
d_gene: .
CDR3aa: CASSPPHRNSGNTIYF
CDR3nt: TGTGCCAGCTCACCACCCCACAGGAACTCTGGAAACACCATATATTTT

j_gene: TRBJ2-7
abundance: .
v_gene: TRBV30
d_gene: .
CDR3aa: CAWREYARDEQYF
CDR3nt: TGTGCCTGGAGAGAATACGCACGGGACGAGCAGTACTTC

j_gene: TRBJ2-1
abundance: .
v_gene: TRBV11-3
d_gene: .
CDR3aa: CASSLGGADNEQFF
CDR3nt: TGTGCCAGCAGCTTGGGCGGGGCGGACAATGAGCAGTTCTTC

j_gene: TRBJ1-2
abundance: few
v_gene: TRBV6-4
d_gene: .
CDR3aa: CASSDRGTGGYTF
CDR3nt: TGTGCCAGCAGTGACCGGGGGACGGGTGGCTACACCTTC

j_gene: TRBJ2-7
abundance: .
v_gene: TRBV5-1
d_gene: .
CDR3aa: CASSSNSYEQYF
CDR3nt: TGCGCCAGCAGCTCAAACTCCTACGAGCAGTACTTC

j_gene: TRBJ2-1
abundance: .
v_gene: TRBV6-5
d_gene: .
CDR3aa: CASTAPRGAYNEQFF
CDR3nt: TGTGCCAGCACCGCACCCCGCGGAGCATACAATGAGCAGTTCTTC